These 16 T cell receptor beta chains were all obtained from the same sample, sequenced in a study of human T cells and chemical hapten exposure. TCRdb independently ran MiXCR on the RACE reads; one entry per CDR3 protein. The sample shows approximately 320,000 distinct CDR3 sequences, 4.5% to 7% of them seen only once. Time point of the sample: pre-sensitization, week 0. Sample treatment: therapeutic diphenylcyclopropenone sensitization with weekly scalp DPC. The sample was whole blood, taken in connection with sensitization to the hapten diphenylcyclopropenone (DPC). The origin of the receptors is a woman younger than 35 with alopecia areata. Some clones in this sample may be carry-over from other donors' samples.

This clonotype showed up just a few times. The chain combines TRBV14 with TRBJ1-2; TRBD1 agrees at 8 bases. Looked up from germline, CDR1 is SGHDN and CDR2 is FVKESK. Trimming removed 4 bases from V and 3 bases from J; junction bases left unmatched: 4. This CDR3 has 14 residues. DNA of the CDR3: TGTGCCAGCAGCCTCGTACAGGGGGACTATGGCTACACCTTC. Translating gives CASSLVQGDYGYTF.

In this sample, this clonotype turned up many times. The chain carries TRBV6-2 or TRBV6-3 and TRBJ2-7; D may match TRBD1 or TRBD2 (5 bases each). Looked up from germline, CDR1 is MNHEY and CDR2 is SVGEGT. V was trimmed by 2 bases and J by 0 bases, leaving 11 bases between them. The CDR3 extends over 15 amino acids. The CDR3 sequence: CASSYGTGRSYEQYF. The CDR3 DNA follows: TGTGCCAGCAGTTACGGAACGGGGCGCTCCTACGAGCAGTACTTC.

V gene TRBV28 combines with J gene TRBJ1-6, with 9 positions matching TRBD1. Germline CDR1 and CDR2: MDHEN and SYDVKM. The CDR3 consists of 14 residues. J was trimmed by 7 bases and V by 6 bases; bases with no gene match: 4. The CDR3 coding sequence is TGTGCCAGCAGACAGGGGGCAGCGAATTCACCCCTCCACTTT. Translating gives CASRQGAANSPLHF.

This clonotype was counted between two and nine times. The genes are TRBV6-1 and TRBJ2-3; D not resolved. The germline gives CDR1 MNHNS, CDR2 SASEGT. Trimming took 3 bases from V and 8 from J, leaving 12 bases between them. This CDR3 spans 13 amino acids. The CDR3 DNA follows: TGTGCCAGCAGTGATCTAGTCCTAGGTACGCAGTATTTT. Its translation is CASSDLVLGTQYF.

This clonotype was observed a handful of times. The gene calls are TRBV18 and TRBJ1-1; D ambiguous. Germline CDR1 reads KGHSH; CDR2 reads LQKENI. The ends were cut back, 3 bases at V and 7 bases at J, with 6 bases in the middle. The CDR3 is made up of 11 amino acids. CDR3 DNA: TGTGCCAGCTCACCCTTGGATGAAGCTTTCTTT. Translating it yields CASSPLDEAFF.

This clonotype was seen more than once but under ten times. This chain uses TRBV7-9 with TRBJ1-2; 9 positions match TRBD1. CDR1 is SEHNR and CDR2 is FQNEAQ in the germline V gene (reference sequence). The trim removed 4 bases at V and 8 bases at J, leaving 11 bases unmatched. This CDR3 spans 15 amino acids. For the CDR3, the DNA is TGTGCCAGCAGCTCCCTACAGGGGGCAACGGAGGGCTACACCTTC. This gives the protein CASSSLQGATEGYTF.

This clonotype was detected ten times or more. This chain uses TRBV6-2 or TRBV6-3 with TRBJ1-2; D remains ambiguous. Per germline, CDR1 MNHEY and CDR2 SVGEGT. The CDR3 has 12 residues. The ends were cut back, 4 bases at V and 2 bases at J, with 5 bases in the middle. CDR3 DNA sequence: TGTGCCAGCAGTTTTCCCAACTATGGCTACACCTTC. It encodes CASSFPNYGYTF.

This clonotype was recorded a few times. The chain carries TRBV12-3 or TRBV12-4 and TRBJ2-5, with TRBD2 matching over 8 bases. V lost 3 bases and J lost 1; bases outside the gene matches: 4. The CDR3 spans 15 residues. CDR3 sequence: CASSFRGGGQETQYF. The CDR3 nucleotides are TGTGCCAGCAGTTTCCGGGGGGGAGGCCAAGAGACCCAGTACTTC.

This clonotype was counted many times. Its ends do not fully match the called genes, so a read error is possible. The CDR3 here is CASSLCGGPF. In DNA, the CDR3 is TGTGCCAGCAGTTTATGTGGGGGCCCCTTC. V and J are TRBV28 and TRBJ1-2; a possible D gene is TRBD1 (6 bases). CDR3 length: 10 amino acids. CDR1 and CDR2 (germline): MDHEN, SYDVKM.

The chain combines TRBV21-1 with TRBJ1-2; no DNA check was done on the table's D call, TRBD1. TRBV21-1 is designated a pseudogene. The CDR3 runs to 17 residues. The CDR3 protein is CASSPRDRCYLNYGYTF. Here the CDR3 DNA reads TGTGCCAGCAGCCCACGGGACAGGTGCTATTTGAACTATGGCTACACCTTC.

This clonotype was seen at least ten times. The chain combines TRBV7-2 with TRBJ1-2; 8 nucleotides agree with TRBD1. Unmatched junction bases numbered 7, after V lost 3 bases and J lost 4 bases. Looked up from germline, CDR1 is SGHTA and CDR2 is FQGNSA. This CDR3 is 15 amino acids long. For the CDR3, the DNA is TGTGCCAGCAGCTTGACAGGGGTTTTTAGCTATGGCTACACCTTC. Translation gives CASSLTGVFSYGYTF.

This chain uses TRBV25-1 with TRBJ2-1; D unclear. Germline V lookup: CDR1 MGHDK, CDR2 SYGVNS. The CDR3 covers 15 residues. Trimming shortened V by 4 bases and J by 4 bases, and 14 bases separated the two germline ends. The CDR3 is CASSAILMGYNEQFF. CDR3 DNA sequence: TGTGCCAGCAGTGCTATACTTATGGGGTACAATGAGCAGTTCTTC.

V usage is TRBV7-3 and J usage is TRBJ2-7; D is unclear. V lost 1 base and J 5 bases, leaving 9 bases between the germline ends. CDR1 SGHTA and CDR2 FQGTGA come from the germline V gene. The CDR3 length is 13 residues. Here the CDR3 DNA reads TGTGCCAGCAGCTTAAGCTACGAGGACGAGCAGTACTTC. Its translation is CASSLSYEDEQYF.

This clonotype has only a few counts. The CDR3 DNA follows: TGTGCCAGCAGCTTAAGGTGGCCCGGGACTAGCGACGGAGATACGCAGTATTTT. It yields the protein CASSLRWPGTSDGDTQYF. The rearrangement joins TRBV7-8 to TRBJ2-3; 10 bases are a match to TRBD2. The germline V gene has CDR1 SGHVS and CDR2 FQNEAQ. Trimming cost V 2 bases and J 5 bases; bases outside gene matches: 13. The CDR3 has 18 amino acids. Complete variable domain (other parts from reference TRBV7-8 and TRBJ2-3): GAGVSQSPRYKVAKRGQDVALRCDPISGHVSLFWYQQALGQGPEFLTYFQNEAQLDKSGLPSDRFFAERPEGSVSTLKIQRTQQEDSAVYLCASSLRWPGTSDGDTQYFGPGTRLTVL.

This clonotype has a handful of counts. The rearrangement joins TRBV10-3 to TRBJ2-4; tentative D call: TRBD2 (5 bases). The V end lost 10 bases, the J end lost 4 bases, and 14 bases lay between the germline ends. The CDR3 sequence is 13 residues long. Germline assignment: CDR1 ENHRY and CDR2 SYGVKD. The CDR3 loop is CATLADSKNIQYF. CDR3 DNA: TGTGCCACCCTAGCAGACTCGAAAAACATTCAGTACTTC.

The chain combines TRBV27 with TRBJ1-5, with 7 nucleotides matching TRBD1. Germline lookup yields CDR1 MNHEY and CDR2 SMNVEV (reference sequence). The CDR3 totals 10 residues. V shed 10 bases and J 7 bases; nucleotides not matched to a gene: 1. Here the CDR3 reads CATGQQPQHF. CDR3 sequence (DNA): TGTGCCACGGGACAGCAGCCCCAGCATTTT.